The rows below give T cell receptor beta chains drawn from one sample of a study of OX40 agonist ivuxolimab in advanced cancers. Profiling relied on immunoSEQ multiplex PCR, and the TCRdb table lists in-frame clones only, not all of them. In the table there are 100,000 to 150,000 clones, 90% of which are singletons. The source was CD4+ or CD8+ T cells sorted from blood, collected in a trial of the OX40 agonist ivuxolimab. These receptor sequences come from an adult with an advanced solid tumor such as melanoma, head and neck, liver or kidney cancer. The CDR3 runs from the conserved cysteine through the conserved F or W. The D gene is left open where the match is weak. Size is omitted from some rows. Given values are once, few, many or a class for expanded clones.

TGTGCCAGCAGCCCAGGTATGTCTAGCGGGAGCTCCTACGAGCAGTACTTC	CASSPGMSSGSSYEQYF	17	TRBD2	TRBV14	TRBJ2-7	-
TGTGCCAGCAGCCGGGCTTTCTTT	CASSRAFF	8	-	TRBV6-6	TRBJ1-1	-
TGTGCCAGCACCCGAGGGAGGGGGCTGAACACTGAAGCTTTCTTT	CASTRGRGLNTEAFF	15	TRBD1	TRBV28	TRBJ1-1	-
TGCGCCAGCAGCCTTCACCCGGACCTAGGGAGGGCTGAGCAGTTCTTC	CASSLHPDLGRAEQFF	16	TRBD2	TRBV4-1	TRBJ2-1	-
TGTGCCAGCAGCCTGGCAGACGGGACTAGCGGGAGAGGGTCCTACGAGCAGTACTTC	CASSLADGTSGRGSYEQYF	19	TRBD2	TRBV4-2	TRBJ2-7	-
TGCGCCAGCAGCTTGGCCTTAGGAGTAAACACTGAAGCTTTCTTT	CASSLALGVNTEAFF	15	-	TRBV5-1	TRBJ1-1	-
TGTGCCAGCTCACCGGGGCAAGGAAACACCATATATTTT	CASSPGQGNTIYF	13	-	TRBV18	TRBJ1-3	-
TGTGCCAGTAGTACGAAACAGGGGGGAACTACCTACAATGAGCAGTTCTTC	CASSTKQGGTTYNEQFF	17	TRBD1	TRBV19	TRBJ2-1	-
TGTGCCAGCAGTTTTAGGGGGGCCCCAGATACGCAGTATTTT	CASSFRGAPDTQYF	14	-	TRBV28	TRBJ2-3	-
TGTGCCAGCAGCCCCGGACAGGGAGGTGGCTATGGCTACACCTTC	CASSPGQGGGYGYTF	15	TRBD1	TRBV7-9	TRBJ1-2	-
TGTGCCAGCAGTGCTTTGGTGAGTCCCTACGAGCAGTACTTC	CASSALVSPYEQYF	14	-	TRBV25-1	TRBJ2-7	-
TGTGCCAGCAGTTTATCGGGCTACACGATCTCCTACGAGCAGTACTTC	CASSLSGYTISYEQYF	16	-	TRBV28	TRBJ2-7	-
TGTGCCAGCAGCTTTGGGGCGGGAGAGGGTTACGAGCAGTACTTC	CASSFGAGEGYEQYF	15	TRBD2	TRBV7-8	TRBJ2-7	few
TGTGCCAGCAGTTTAGGGACAGGGGGCCATCAGCCCCAGCATTTT	CASSLGTGGHQPQHF	15	TRBD1	TRBV27	TRBJ1-5	-
TGCGCCAGCAGCGGCGGACTAGCGGACGAGCAGTTCTTC	CASSGGLADEQFF	13	TRBD2	TRBV5-1	TRBJ2-1	-
TGTGCCAGTAGTATCGGACAGGTGGATCAGCCCCAGCATTTT	CASSIGQVDQPQHF	14	TRBD1	TRBV19	TRBJ1-5	-
TGTGCCAGCAGCATAGGCCCGACCGGGGAGCTGTTTTTT	CASSIGPTGELFF	13	-	TRBV13	TRBJ2-2	-
TGTGCCAGCAGTTACAACACCGGGACGGGGACCTACGAGCAGTACTTC	CASSYNTGTGTYEQYF	16	-	TRBV6-5	TRBJ2-7	-
TGTGCCAGCAGCTTAAACCCGAGTAGCACAGATACGCAGTATTTT	CASSLNPSSTDTQYF	15	-	TRBV7-3	TRBJ2-3	once
TGTGCCAGCAGCTTAAATCGGCCCGGGGGGGAGACCCAGTACTTC	CASSLNRPGGETQYF	15	TRBD2	TRBV7-2	TRBJ2-5	-
TGCGCCAGCAGCTTGCAGGACAGGACCCAGCCCCAGCATTTT	CASSLQDRTQPQHF	14	TRBD1	TRBV5-1	TRBJ1-5	-
TGTGCCATCAGTGATGTGGGGAGCTCCTACAATGAGCAGTTCTTC	CAISDVGSSYNEQFF	15	-	TRBV10-3	TRBJ2-1	-
TGTGCCAGCAGTTTAGCCGCTTATGGCTACACCTTC	CASSLAAYGYTF	12	-	TRBV28	TRBJ1-2	-
TGTGCCAGCGGGCCTAGCGGGAGCTACAATGAGCAGTTCTTC	CASGPSGSYNEQFF	14	TRBD2	TRBV5-4	TRBJ2-1	-
TGTGCCATCAGTGAAAGACAGGGGGCCGGGGCCAACGTCCTGACTTTC	CAISERQGAGANVLTF	16	TRBD1	TRBV10-3	TRBJ2-6	-
TGTGCCAGCAGCTTCCCGGGACCACCGTTAGGCATTCAGTACTTC	CASSFPGPPLGIQYF	15	-	TRBV5-4	TRBJ2-4	once
TGTGCCAGCAGTTACAGGGTCGACACTGAAGCTTTCTTT	CASSYRVDTEAFF	13	-	TRBV28	TRBJ1-1	-
TGTGCCAGCAGCTTCCGGGACAGCCAAGAGACCCAGTACTTC	CASSFRDSQETQYF	14	TRBD1	TRBV7-3	TRBJ2-5	-
TGTGCCAGCAGCTTAGTGGCTAGCGGGAGCTACGAGCAGTACTTC	CASSLVASGSYEQYF	15	TRBD2	TRBV7-9	TRBJ2-7	once
TGTGCCAGCAGCCCTGGGACAGGGGGACTCTATGGCTACACCTTC	CASSPGTGGLYGYTF	15	TRBD1	TRBV5-4	TRBJ1-2	-
TGTGCCAGCTCACCACCGGCAGGGGGCTTCTACGAGCAGTACTTC	CASSPPAGGFYEQYF	15	TRBD1	TRBV18	TRBJ2-7	-
TGTGCCACCCACGGACAGACGGATTCACCCCTCCACTTT	CATHGQTDSPLHF	13	-	TRBV18	TRBJ1-6	-
TGTGCCAGCAGTTATAGGGACAGCCGCACAGATACGCAGTATTTT	CASSYRDSRTDTQYF	15	TRBD1	TRBV6-5	TRBJ2-3	-
TGTGCCAACTCAGCCAATGAGCAGTTCTTC	CANSANEQFF	10	-	TRBV6-5	TRBJ2-1	-
TGTGCCAGCAGCTCGACAGACCGGGGGGCTGGCTACACCTTC	CASSSTDRGAGYTF	14	-	TRBV11-2	TRBJ1-2	-
TGTGCCTGGAGTGGAGGAGGGAACACTGAAGCTTTCTTT	CAWSGGGNTEAFF	13	-	TRBV30	TRBJ1-1	-
TGTGCCAGCAGCGTGAACCCCCTAGCGGGAGGGTTTGCGCGCACAGATACGCAGTATTTT	CASSVNPLAGGFARTDTQYF	20	TRBD2	TRBV5-4	TRBJ2-3	once
TGTGCCAGCAGTTTGGACGGTGGGGGGGTCTATGGCTACACCTTC	CASSLDGGGVYGYTF	15	-	TRBV28	TRBJ1-2	few
TGTGCCAGCCGATTACAGATGAACACTGAAGCTTTCTTT	CASRLQMNTEAFF	13	-	TRBV2	TRBJ1-1	-
TGTGCCATCAGTGCACTGAATGAGCAGTTCTTC	CAISALNEQFF	11	-	TRBV10-3	TRBJ2-1	-
TGCGCCAGCAGCTTGCCCGAGCAGGGGGACACCGGGGAGCTGTTTTTT	CASSLPEQGDTGELFF	16	TRBD1	TRBV5-1	TRBJ2-2	once
TGCGCCAGCAGCTTGGCCGATAGCTCCTACAATGAGCAGTTCTTC	CASSLADSSYNEQFF	15	-	TRBV5-1	TRBJ2-1	-
TGTGCCAGCAGTCGGACACGCCGGGGGTATGAGCAGTTCTTC	CASSRTRRGYEQFF	14	-	TRBV6-5	TRBJ2-1	-
TGCGCCAGCAGCCTGGGACTAGCGGGAGCCGCAGATACGCAGTATTTT	CASSLGLAGAADTQYF	16	TRBD2	TRBV4-3	TRBJ2-3	-
TGTGCCAGCAGTTCTATTGGGACAGCGATTTATGGCTACACCTTC	CASSSIGTAIYGYTF	15	TRBD1	TRBV7-9	TRBJ1-2	few
TGTGCCAGCAGTTTGTTGAAGGGGACCCTCACCTCCTACGAGCAGTACTTC	CASSLLKGTLTSYEQYF	17	-	TRBV28	TRBJ2-7	-
TGTGCCAGCAGCATTGACAGGGGCTACGAGCAGTACTTC	CASSIDRGYEQYF	13	TRBD1	TRBV7-3	TRBJ2-7	-
TGTGCCAGCTCAAGACTATCCCCCCAGAACCAAGAGACCCAGTACTTC	CASSRLSPQNQETQYF	16	-	TRBV18	TRBJ2-5	-
TGTGCCATCAGTGAGTCGACTAGCGTGGGGAACATTCAGTACTTC	CAISESTSVGNIQYF	15	TRBD2	TRBV10-3	TRBJ2-4	-
TGTGCCAGCTCACCATTTGACAATTCCTACGAGCAGTACTTC	CASSPFDNSYEQYF	14	-	TRBV18	TRBJ2-7	-
TGTGCCAGCAGCCCACGTGACAGGGGCCTCGTGGACTATGGCTACACCTTC	CASSPRDRGLVDYGYTF	17	TRBD1	TRBV4-2	TRBJ1-2	few
TGTGCCAGCAGCTTAGGAGACCCGGGGACCGGGGAGCTGTTTTTT	CASSLGDPGTGELFF	15	-	TRBV11-2	TRBJ2-2	-
TGTGCCAGCAGCTACCGGCGGGACAGCGAGCAGTACTTC	CASSYRRDSEQYF	13	-	TRBV14	TRBJ2-7	once
TGTGCCACCAGCAGAGATTCGAAGGAGGTTGGGGAAAAACTGTTTTTT	CATSRDSKEVGEKLFF	16	-	TRBV15	TRBJ1-4	-
TGTGCCAGCAGCTTTCTGAACACTGAAGCTTTCTTT	CASSFLNTEAFF	12	-	TRBV5-8	TRBJ1-1	once